The text below deals with one TCR beta chain. The antigen remains unidentified. Primers included in the PCR were 60 Vbeta and 13 Jbeta primers. TCRdb keeps only in-frame clones here, not all; method: immunoSEQ multiplex PCR. The data contain some 120,000 clones, about 84% of them singletons. V was cut by 7 bases and J by 3 bases, with 15 bases left in between. The CDR3 consists of 14 residues. Germline V gene data show CDR1 as ENHRY and CDR2 as SYGVKD. These data come from a study of cytomegalovirus exposure and HLA in healthy donors. Study results and limitations: 150 to 200 TCR beta chains were listed as cytomegalovirus-associated. TCR association rates varied by HLA locus in a later analysis, with DRB1 highest and HLA-C lowest. Apart from CMV serostatus, no immune exposure information was available. Prior analysis indicated that the majority of TCR beta V segments exhibited productivity approximately 90% or approximately 30% of the time.

What was sequenced was PBMCs. This TCR derives from a middle-aged man in good health and CMV-seronegative. The V gene is TRBV10-3, the J gene TRBJ1-1; maybe TRBD1 (5 bases). CDR3 residues: CAIMGGGEDTEAFF. CDR3 DNA sequence: TGTGCCATCATGGGAGGAGGGGAGGACACTGAAGCTTTCTTT.